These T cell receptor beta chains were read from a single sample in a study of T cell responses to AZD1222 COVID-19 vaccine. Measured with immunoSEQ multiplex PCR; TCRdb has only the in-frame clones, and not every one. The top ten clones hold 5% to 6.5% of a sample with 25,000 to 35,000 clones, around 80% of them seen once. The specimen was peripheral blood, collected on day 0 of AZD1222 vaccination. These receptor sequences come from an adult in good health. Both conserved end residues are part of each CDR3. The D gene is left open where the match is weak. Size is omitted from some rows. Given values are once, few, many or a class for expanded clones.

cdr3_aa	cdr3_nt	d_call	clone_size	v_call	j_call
CASSDTLNTEAFF	TGTGCCAGTAGCGATACACTGAACACTGAAGCTTTCTTT	-	-	TRBV19	TRBJ1-1
CASSSWWQRGNNEQFF	TGTGCCAGCAGTTCCTGGTGGCAGCGGGGAAACAATGAGCAGTTCTTC	TRBD2	-	TRBV27	TRBJ2-1
CASSPWTGSMNTEAFF	TGTGCCAGCTCACCTTGGACAGGATCCATGAACACTGAAGCTTTCTTT	TRBD1	once	TRBV18	TRBJ1-1
CASSYGQGLNTIYF	TGTGCCAGCAGCTACGGACAGGGACTAAACACCATATATTTT	TRBD1	-	TRBV16	TRBJ1-3
CASRNPNQPQHF	TGTGCCAGTAGAAACCCGAATCAGCCCCAGCATTTT	-	few	TRBV19	TRBJ1-5
CASRVGQGPSTDTQYF	TGTGCAAGTCGGGTGGGACAGGGCCCTAGCACAGATACGCAGTATTTT	-	-	TRBV12-2	TRBJ2-3
CAWRGRYPGELFF	TGTGCCTGGAGGGGCCGGTACCCCGGGGAGCTGTTTTTT	-	medium-sized	TRBV30	TRBJ2-2
CASSDGQGTGELFF	TGTGCCAGCAGTGACGGACAGGGCACCGGGGAGCTGTTTTTT	TRBD1	medium-sized	TRBV6-4	TRBJ2-2
CATSRGQGNEQFF	TGCGCCACAAGCCGGGGGCAGGGGAATGAGCAGTTCTTC	-	-	TRBV10-1	TRBJ2-1
CASSLVAGLLSSGNTIYF	TGCGCCAGCAGCTTGGTTGCCGGACTCCTGTCCTCTGGAAACACCATATATTTT	-	few	TRBV5-1	TRBJ1-3
CASSLRTGSYEQYF	TGTGCCAGCAGCCTTCGGACAGGCTCCTACGAGCAGTACTTC	TRBD1	-	TRBV6-5	TRBJ2-7
CASTDSYGYTF	TGCGCCAGCACTGACAGCTATGGCTACACCTTC	-	-	TRBV5-1	TRBJ1-2
CASSEGSTNTQYF	TGTGCCAGCAGTGAGGGCAGCACGAATACGCAGTATTTT	-	-	TRBV6-1	TRBJ2-3
CASSPRSFNEKLFF	TGTGCCAGCAGCCCACGGTCGTTCAATGAAAAACTGTTTTTT	-	-	TRBV7-2	TRBJ1-4
CASTPGASQPQHF	TGTGCCAGCACCCCGGGTGCGAGTCAGCCCCAGCATTTT	-	-	TRBV7-2	TRBJ1-5
CASSIGQVEHQPQHF	TGTGCCAGTAGTATAGGACAGGTAGAACATCAGCCCCAGCATTTT	-	-	TRBV19	TRBJ1-5
CASSSPGRELLSGYTF	TGTGCCAGCAGCTCCCCCGGCAGGGAGCTTCTGAGTGGCTACACCTTC	-	-	TRBV5-4	TRBJ1-2
CASRPQNEQFF	TGTGCCAGCAGGCCACAGAATGAGCAGTTCTTC	-	-	TRBV2	TRBJ2-1
CASSYSGSYGYTF	TGTGCCAGCAGTTACTCGGGGTCCTATGGCTACACCTTC	-	-	TRBV6-5	TRBJ1-2
CASSRNTDTQYF	TGTGCCAGCAGCCGTAACACAGATACGCAGTATTTT	-	-	TRBV7-6	TRBJ2-3
CATSPSGVSYEQYF	TGTGCCACCTCACCCAGCGGGGTATCCTACGAGCAGTACTTC	TRBD2	-	TRBV7-9	TRBJ2-7
CASSPSGAQQFF	TGTGCCAGCAGCCCAAGCGGGGCCCAGCAGTTCTTC	TRBD2	-	TRBV6-6	TRBJ2-1
CASSWRRDNSPLHF	TGTGCCAGCAGCTGGCGGCGAGATAATTCACCCCTCCACTTT	-	-	TRBV7-2	TRBJ1-6
CASSVDGGSTDTQYF	TGTGCCAGCAGTGTCGATGGCGGGAGCACAGATACGCAGTATTTT	-	-	TRBV6-4	TRBJ2-3
CASSESYGGTGGLNTNEKLFF	TGCGCCAGCAGTGAGTCGTACGGCGGGACAGGGGGCCTCAATACTAATGAAAAACTGTTTTTT	TRBD1	-	TRBV10-2	TRBJ1-4
CASSQPGGGYGYTF	TGTGCCAGTAGTCAACCCGGGGGAGGGTATGGCTACACCTTC	-	-	TRBV19	TRBJ1-2
CASSLAGLVWDEQFF	TGCGCCAGCAGCTTGGCCGGACTAGTTTGGGATGAGCAGTTCTTC	TRBD2	-	TRBV5-1	TRBJ2-1
CASSYSNGNNEQFF	TGTGCCAGCAGTTACTCGAACGGTAACAATGAGCAGTTCTTC	-	few	TRBV6-5	TRBJ2-1
CSVSGTGTLNTEAFF	TGCAGCGTCTCCGGGACAGGGACCTTGAACACTGAAGCTTTCTTT	TRBD1	-	TRBV29-1	TRBJ1-1
CASSSGGTRDTQYF	TGCGCCAGCAGTAGCGGGGGGACACGGGATACGCAGTATTTT	TRBD2	-	TRBV10-1	TRBJ2-3
CASSTNRGKETQYF	TGTGCCAGCAGCACAAACAGGGGTAAAGAGACCCAGTACTTC	TRBD1	-	TRBV2	TRBJ2-5
CASSRLGRYTEAFF	TGTGCCAGCAGCAGATTAGGGAGGTACACTGAAGCTTTCTTT	-	few	TRBV9	TRBJ1-1